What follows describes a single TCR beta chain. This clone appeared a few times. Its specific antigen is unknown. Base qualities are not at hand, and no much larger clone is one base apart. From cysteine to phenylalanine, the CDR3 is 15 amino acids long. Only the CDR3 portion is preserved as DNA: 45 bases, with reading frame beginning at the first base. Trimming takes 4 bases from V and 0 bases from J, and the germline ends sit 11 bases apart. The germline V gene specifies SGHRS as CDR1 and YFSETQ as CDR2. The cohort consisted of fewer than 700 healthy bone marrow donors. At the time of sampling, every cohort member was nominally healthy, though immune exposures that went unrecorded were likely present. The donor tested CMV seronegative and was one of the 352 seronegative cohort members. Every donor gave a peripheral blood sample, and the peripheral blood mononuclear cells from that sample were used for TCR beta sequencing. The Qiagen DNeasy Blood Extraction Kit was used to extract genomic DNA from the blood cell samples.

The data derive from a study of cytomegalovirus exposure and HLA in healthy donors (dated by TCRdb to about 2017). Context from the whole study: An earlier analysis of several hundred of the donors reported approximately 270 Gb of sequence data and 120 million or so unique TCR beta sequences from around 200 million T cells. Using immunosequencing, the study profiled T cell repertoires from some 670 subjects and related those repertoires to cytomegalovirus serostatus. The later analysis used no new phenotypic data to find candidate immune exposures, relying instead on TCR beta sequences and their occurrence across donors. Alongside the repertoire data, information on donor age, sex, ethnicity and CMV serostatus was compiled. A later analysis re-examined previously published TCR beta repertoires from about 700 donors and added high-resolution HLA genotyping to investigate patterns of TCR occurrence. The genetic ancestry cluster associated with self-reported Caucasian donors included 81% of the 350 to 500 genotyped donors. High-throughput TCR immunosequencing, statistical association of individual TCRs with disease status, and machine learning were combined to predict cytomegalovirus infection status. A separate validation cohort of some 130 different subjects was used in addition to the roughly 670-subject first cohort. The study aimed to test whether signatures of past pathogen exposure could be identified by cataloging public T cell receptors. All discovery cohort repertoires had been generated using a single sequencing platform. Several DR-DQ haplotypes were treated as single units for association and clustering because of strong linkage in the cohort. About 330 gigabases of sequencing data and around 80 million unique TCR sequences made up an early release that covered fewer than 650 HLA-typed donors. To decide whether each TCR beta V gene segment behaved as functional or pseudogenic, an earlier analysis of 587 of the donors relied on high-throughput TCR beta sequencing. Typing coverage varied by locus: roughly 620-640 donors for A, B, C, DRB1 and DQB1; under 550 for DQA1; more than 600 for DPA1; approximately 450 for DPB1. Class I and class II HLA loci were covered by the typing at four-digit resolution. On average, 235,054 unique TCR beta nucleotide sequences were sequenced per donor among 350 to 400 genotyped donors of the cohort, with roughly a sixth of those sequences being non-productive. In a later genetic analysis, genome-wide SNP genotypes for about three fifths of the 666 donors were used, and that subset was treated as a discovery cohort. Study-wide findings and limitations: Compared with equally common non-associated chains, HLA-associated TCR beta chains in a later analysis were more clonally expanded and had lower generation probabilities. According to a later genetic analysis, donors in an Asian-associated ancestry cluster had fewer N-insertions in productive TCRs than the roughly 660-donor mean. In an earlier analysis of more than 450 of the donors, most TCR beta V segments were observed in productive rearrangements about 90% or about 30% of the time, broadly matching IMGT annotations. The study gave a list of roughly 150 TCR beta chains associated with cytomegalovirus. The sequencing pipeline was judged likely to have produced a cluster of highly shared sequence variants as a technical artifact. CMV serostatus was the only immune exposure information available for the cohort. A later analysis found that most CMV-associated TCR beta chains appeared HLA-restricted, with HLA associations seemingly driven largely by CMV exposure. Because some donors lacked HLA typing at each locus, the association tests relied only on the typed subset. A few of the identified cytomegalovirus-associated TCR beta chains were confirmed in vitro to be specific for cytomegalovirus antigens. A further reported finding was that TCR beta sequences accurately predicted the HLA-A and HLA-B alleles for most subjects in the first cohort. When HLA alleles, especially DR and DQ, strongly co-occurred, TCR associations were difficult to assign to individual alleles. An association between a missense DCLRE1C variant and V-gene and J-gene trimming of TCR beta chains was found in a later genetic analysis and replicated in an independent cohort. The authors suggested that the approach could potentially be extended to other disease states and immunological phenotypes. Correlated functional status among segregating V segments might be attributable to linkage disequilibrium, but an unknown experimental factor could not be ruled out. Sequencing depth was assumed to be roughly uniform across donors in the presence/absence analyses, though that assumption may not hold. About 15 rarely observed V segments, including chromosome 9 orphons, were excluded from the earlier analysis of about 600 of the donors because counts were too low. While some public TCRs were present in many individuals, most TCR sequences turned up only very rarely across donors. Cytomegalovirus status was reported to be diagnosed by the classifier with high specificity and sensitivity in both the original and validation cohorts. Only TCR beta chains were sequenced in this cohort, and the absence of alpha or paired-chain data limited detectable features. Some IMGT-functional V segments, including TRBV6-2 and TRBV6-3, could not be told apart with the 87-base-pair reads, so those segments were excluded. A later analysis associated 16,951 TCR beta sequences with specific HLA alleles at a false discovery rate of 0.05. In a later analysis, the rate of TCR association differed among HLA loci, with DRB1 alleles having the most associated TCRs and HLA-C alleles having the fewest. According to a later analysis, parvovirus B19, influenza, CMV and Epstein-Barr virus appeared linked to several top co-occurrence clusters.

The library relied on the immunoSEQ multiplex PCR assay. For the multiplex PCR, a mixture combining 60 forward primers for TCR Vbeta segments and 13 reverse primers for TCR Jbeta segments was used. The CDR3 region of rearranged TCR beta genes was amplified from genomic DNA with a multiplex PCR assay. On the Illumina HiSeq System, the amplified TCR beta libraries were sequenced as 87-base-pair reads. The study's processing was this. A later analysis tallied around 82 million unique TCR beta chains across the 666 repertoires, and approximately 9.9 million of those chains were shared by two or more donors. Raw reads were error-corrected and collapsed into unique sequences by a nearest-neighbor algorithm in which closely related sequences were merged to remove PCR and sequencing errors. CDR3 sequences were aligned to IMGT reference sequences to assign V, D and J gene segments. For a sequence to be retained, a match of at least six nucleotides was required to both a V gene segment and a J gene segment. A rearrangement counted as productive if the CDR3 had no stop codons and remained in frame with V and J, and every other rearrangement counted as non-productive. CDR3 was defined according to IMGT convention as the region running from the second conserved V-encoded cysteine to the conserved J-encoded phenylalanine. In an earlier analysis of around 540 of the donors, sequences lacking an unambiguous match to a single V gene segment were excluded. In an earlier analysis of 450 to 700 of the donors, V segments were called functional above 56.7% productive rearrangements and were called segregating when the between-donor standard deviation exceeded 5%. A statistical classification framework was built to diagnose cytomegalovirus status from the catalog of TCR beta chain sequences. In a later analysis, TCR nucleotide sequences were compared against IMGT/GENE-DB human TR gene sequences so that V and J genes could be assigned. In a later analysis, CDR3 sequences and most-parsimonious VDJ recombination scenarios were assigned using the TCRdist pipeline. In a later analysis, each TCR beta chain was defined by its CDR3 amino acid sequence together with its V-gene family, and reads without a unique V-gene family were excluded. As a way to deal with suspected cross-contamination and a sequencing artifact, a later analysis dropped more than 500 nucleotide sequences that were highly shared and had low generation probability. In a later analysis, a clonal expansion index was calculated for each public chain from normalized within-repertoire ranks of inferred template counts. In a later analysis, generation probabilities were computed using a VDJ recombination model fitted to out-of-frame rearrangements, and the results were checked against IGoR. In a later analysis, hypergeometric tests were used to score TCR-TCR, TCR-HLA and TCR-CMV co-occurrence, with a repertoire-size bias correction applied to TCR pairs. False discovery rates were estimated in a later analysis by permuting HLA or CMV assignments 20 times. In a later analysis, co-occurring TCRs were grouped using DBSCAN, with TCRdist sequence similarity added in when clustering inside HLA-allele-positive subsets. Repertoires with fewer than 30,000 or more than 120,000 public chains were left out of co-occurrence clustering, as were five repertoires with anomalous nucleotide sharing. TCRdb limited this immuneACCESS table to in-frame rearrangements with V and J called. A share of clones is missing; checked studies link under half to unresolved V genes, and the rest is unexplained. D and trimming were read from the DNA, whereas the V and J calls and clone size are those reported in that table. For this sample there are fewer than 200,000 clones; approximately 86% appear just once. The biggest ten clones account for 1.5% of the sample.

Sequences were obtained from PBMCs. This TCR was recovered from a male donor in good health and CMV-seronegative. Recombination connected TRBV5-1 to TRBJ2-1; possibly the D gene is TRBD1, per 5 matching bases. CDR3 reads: CASSATGISYNEQFF. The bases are TGCGCCAGCAGCGCCACAGGAATCTCCTACAATGAGCAGTTCTTC.